This T cell receptor beta chain originates from a study of metastatic and nonmetastatic thyroid tumors. Study in general: Blood and tumor or nodule tissue repertoires from malignant and benign thyroid patients were compared.

Study outcomes and limitations: Malignant tumors reportedly showed significantly higher TCR beta diversity than benign nodules in both blood and tumor.

Original data processing: Clinicopathological groups of papillary thyroid cancer showed CDR3 differences that were used to build a distant-metastasis classifier. TCRdb reanalyzed the PCR reads with MiXCR. What appears here as the V and J calls and clone size reflects TCRdb's work, not the paper's. Seen here are over 70,000 clones, less than 20% observed once, and the top ten hold roughly 13%. The entire patient cohort was treatment-naive prior to thyroid surgery. The CDR3 is 17 amino acids. V dropped 3 bases and J dropped 5; count of bases not matched to a gene: 12. Germline V lookup: CDR1 SGDLS, CDR2 YYNGEE. To note about this clone: The antigen is undetermined.

The chain employs TRBV9 and TRBJ2-2; TRBD1 aligns across 8 bases. This TCR derives from a female donor with papillary thyroid cancer or a benign thyroid nodule (not recorded which). Some clones in this sample may be carry-over from other donors' samples. The sequenced sample consisted of blood. CDR3 DNA: TGTGCCAGCAGCGACGCCTCCGGGACAGGACGGACCGGGGAGCTGTTTTTT. Translation gives CASSDASGTGRTGELFF.